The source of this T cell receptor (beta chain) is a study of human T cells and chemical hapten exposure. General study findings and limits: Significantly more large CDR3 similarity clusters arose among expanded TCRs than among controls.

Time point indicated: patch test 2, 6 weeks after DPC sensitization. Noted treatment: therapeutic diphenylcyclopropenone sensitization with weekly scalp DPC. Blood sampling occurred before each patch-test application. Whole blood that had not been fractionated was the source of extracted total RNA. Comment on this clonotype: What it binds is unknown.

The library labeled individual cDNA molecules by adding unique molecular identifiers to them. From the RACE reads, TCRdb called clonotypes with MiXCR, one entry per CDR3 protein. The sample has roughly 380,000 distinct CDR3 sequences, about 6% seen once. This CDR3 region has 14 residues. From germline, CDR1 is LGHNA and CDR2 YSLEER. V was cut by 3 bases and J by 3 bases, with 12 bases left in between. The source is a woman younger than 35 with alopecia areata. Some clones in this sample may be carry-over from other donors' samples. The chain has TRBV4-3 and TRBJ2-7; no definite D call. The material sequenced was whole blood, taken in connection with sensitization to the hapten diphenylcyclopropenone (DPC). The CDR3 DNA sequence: TGCGCCAGCAGCCACCGTCCCGGTGGCTACGAGCAGTACTTC. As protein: CASSHRPGGYEQYF.